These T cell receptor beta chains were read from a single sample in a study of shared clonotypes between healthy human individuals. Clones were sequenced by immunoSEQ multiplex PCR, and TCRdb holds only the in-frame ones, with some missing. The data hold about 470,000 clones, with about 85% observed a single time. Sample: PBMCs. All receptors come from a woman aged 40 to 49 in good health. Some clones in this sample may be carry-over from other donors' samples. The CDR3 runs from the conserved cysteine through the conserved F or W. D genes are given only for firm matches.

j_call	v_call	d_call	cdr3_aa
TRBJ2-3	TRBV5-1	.	CASSPSGRSTDTQYF
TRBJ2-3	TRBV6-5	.	CASARGSGTDTQYF
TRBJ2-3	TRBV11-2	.	CASSLVRGHTQYF
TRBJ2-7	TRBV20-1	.	CSARDQYEQYF
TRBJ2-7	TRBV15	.	CATSRGPQAGNEQYF
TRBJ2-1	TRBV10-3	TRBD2	CAISESVGGTYNEQFF
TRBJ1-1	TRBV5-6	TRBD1	CASSRQGGVVYTEAFF
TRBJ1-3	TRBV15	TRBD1	CATSRQQGEGNTIYF
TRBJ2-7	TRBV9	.	CASSVDGLNYEQYF
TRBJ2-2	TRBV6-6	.	CASSSGLNTGELFF
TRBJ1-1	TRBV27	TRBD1	CASIGGTGVGRNTEAFF
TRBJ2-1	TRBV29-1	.	CSVEDRVDEQFF
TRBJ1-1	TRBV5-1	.	CASSLETIGTEAFF
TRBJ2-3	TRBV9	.	CASSVDPTDTQYF
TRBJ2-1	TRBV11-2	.	CASSPGTPAFYEQFF
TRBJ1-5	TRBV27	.	CASSPHNPRDQPQHF
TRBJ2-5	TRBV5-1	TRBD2	CASSPGLGSETQYF
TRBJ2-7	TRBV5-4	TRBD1	CAISGTGGGYEQYF
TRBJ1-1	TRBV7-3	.	CASSLTANTEAFF
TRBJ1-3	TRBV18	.	CASSPNRGPAGNTIYF
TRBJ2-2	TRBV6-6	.	CASGGEGAGSGELFF
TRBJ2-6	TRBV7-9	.	CAATPGGRFSGANVLTF
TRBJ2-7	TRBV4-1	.	CASSQWNLKGIRATYEQYF
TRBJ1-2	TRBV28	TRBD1	CASSPYPGRGNGYTF
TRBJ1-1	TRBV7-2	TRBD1	CASSFQGATEAFF
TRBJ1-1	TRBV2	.	CASRADRANTEAFF
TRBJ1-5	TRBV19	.	CASSPTWGASLSNQPQHF
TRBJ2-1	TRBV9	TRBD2	CASSPSGLAVYNEQFF
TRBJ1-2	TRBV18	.	CASSPDSYGYTF
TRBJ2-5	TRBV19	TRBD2	CASSSGTSRRETQYF
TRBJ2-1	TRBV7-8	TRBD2	CASSPSSGTYNEQFF
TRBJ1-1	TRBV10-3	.	CAINGPMNTEAFF
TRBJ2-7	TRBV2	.	CASRNTVNYLGEQYF
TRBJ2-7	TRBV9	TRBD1	CASSRMGQDLYEQYF
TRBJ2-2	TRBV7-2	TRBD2	CASSLLAGDTGELFF
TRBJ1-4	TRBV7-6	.	CASSRDSNEKLFF
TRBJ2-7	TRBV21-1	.	CASSSHPGQGSYEQYF
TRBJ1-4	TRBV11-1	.	CASSLGRTATNEKLFF
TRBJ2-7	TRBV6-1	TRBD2	CASSARTSGYEQYF
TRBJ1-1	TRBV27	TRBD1	CASRWTGDTEAFF
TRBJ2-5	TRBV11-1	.	CASSFSLQKETQYF
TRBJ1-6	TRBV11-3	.	CASSSGTSKDSPLHF